Listed below are T cell receptor beta chains from one sample, sequenced in a study of PD-1 blockade in classical Hodgkin lymphoma. Using immunoSEQ multiplex PCR, the repertoire was profiled, and TCRdb retains in-frame clones only, with some absent. Of about 21,000 clones in the sample, around nine tenths are singletons; the top ten hold roughly 7.4%. Sequences were obtained from CD8+ T cells from blood. These receptors were collected from a human donor with classical Hodgkin lymphoma. Both conserved end residues are part of each CDR3. Each record gives: J gene, V gene, D gene, clone size, CDR3 protein, CDR3 DNA. A D gene is named only where the DNA matches it firmly. The size entry is marked missing in some rows and otherwise reads once, few, many or a size class.

j_gene: TRBJ1-1
v_gene: TRBV6-1
d_gene: .
abundance: few
CDR3aa: CASSEVQGSGTEAFF
CDR3nt: TGTGCCAGCAGTGAAGTACAGGGTAGCGGCACTGAAGCTTTCTTT

j_gene: TRBJ1-1
v_gene: TRBV7-9
d_gene: TRBD1
abundance: .
CDR3aa: CASSSPGGRNTEAFF
CDR3nt: TGTGCCAGCAGCTCTCCAGGGGGCCGGAACACTGAAGCTTTCTTT

j_gene: TRBJ2-6
v_gene: TRBV30
d_gene: .
abundance: .
CDR3aa: CAHAGAAGANVLTF
CDR3nt: TGTGCCCACGCGGGGGCGGCTGGGGCCAACGTCCTGACTTTC

j_gene: TRBJ1-6
v_gene: TRBV21-1
d_gene: .
abundance: .
CDR3aa: CASSKVWTPNSPLHF
CDR3nt: TGTGCCAGCAGCAAAGTGTGGACACCAAATTCACCCCTCCACTTT

j_gene: TRBJ1-6
v_gene: TRBV7-9
d_gene: TRBD1
abundance: .
CDR3aa: CASSLPGTGELSLHF
CDR3nt: TGTGCCAGCAGCTTACCGGGGACAGGGGAGTTGTCCCTCCACTTT

j_gene: TRBJ1-1
v_gene: TRBV19
d_gene: .
abundance: .
CDR3aa: CASSVFGRLGTEAFF
CDR3nt: TGTGCCAGTAGTGTTTTCGGACGGCTAGGCACTGAAGCTTTCTTT

j_gene: TRBJ1-1
v_gene: TRBV2
d_gene: .
abundance: .
CDR3aa: CASSVAAMNTEAFF
CDR3nt: TGTGCCAGCAGTGTGGCAGCCATGAACACTGAAGCTTTCTTT

j_gene: TRBJ2-7
v_gene: TRBV6-5
d_gene: .
abundance: .
CDR3aa: CASSPQGRSSYEQYF
CDR3nt: TGTGCCAGCAGCCCACAGGGGAGGAGCTCCTACGAGCAGTACTTC

j_gene: TRBJ2-5
v_gene: TRBV5-6
d_gene: TRBD1
abundance: .
CDR3aa: CASSLSGTGGWETQYF
CDR3nt: TGTGCCAGCAGCTTGTCCGGGACAGGGGGCTGGGAGACCCAGTACTTC

j_gene: TRBJ2-3
v_gene: TRBV27
d_gene: TRBD1
abundance: .
CDR3aa: CASSLGTGVSDTQYF
CDR3nt: TGTGCCAGCAGTCTTGGGACAGGGGTCTCGGATACGCAGTATTTT

j_gene: TRBJ1-2
v_gene: TRBV6-6
d_gene: .
abundance: .
CDR3aa: CASSSPGNYGYTF
CDR3nt: TGTGCCAGCAGTTCTCCGGGCAACTATGGCTACACCTTC

j_gene: TRBJ1-1
v_gene: TRBV6-6
d_gene: .
abundance: .
CDR3aa: CAERGGDTEAFF
CDR3nt: TGTGCCGAACGGGGGGGTGACACTGAAGCTTTCTTT

j_gene: TRBJ2-3
v_gene: TRBV11-3
d_gene: .
abundance: .
CDR3aa: CASSLGHGGTDTQYF
CDR3nt: TGTGCCAGCAGCTTAGGTCACGGTGGAACAGATACGCAGTATTTT

j_gene: TRBJ2-1
v_gene: TRBV6-4
d_gene: .
abundance: few
CDR3aa: CASSSTRDFYNEQFF
CDR3nt: TGTGCCAGCAGTTCCACGCGGGACTTCTACAATGAGCAGTTCTTC

j_gene: TRBJ2-1
v_gene: TRBV28
d_gene: .
abundance: .
CDR3aa: CASSLVSYNEQFF
CDR3nt: TGTGCCAGCAGTTTAGTCTCCTACAATGAGCAGTTCTTC

j_gene: TRBJ2-2
v_gene: TRBV9
d_gene: .
abundance: .
CDR3aa: CASSVTYYTGELFF
CDR3nt: TGTGCCAGCAGCGTAACATATTACACCGGGGAGCTGTTTTTT

j_gene: TRBJ1-1
v_gene: TRBV2
d_gene: .
abundance: .
CDR3aa: CASSDRENTEAFF
CDR3nt: TGTGCCAGCAGTGACAGGGAGAACACTGAAGCTTTCTTT

j_gene: TRBJ2-7
v_gene: TRBV9
d_gene: .
abundance: .
CDR3aa: CASSVGASPYEQYF
CDR3nt: TGTGCCAGCAGCGTGGGTGCTAGCCCCTACGAGCAGTACTTC

j_gene: TRBJ1-5
v_gene: TRBV28
d_gene: .
abundance: .
CDR3aa: CASSFRDKNQPQHF
CDR3nt: TGTGCCAGCAGTTTCCGGGACAAGAATCAGCCCCAGCATTTT

j_gene: TRBJ2-7
v_gene: TRBV29-1
d_gene: TRBD1
abundance: .
CDR3aa: CSVMGQGGYEQYF
CDR3nt: TGCAGCGTAATGGGACAGGGAGGATACGAGCAGTACTTC

j_gene: TRBJ2-1
v_gene: TRBV2
d_gene: .
abundance: .
CDR3aa: CASSERSGGYNEQFF
CDR3nt: TGTGCCAGCAGTGAACGGTCAGGGGGGTACAATGAGCAGTTCTTC

j_gene: TRBJ2-3
v_gene: TRBV6-5
d_gene: .
abundance: .
CDR3aa: CASSYSDRTGLHTQYF
CDR3nt: TGTGCCAGCAGTTACTCAGACCGTACAGGGTTACATACGCAGTATTTT

j_gene: TRBJ2-1
v_gene: TRBV5-1
d_gene: .
abundance: once
CDR3aa: CASSSAGYNEQFF
CDR3nt: TGCGCCAGCAGTTCCGCAGGATACAATGAGCAGTTCTTC

j_gene: TRBJ2-7
v_gene: TRBV6-5
d_gene: .
abundance: .
CDR3aa: CASHKGGSYEQYF
CDR3nt: TGTGCCAGTCACAAGGGGGGATCCTACGAGCAGTACTTC

j_gene: TRBJ2-7
v_gene: TRBV29-1
d_gene: TRBD1
abundance: .
CDR3aa: CSVNRGDYEQYF
CDR3nt: TGCAGCGTCAACAGGGGGGACTACGAGCAGTACTTC

j_gene: TRBJ2-1
v_gene: TRBV7-9
d_gene: TRBD2
abundance: .
CDR3aa: CASSLLVAGGHNEQFF
CDR3nt: TGTGCCAGCAGCCTACTAGTGGCGGGAGGACACAATGAGCAGTTCTTC

j_gene: TRBJ1-3
v_gene: TRBV19
d_gene: .
abundance: .
CDR3aa: CASMVGTYSGNTIYF
CDR3nt: TGTGCCAGTATGGTCGGCACTTACTCTGGAAACACCATATATTTT

j_gene: TRBJ2-1
v_gene: TRBV4-3
d_gene: TRBD2
abundance: .
CDR3aa: CASSQNAGGIYNEQFF
CDR3nt: TGCGCCAGCAGCCAAAATGCGGGAGGGATCTACAATGAGCAGTTCTTC

j_gene: TRBJ2-7
v_gene: TRBV23-1
d_gene: TRBD1
abundance: .
CDR3aa: CASSRSFWDRETYEQYF
CDR3nt: TGCGCCAGCAGTCGAAGCTTTTGGGACAGGGAGACCTACGAGCAGTACTTC

j_gene: TRBJ2-7
v_gene: TRBV5-4
d_gene: .
abundance: .
CDR3aa: CASSLYRGASYEQYF
CDR3nt: TGTGCCAGCAGCCTCTACCGGGGGGCCTCCTACGAGCAGTACTTC

j_gene: TRBJ2-7
v_gene: TRBV7-9
d_gene: .
abundance: .
CDR3aa: CASSLDSSSYEQYF
CDR3nt: TGTGCCAGCAGCTTAGACAGCAGCTCCTACGAGCAGTACTTC

j_gene: TRBJ2-3
v_gene: TRBV27
d_gene: .
abundance: .
CDR3aa: CASSFLDTQYF
CDR3nt: TGTGCCAGCAGTTTCCTAGATACGCAGTATTTT

j_gene: TRBJ2-3
v_gene: TRBV4-1
d_gene: TRBD1
abundance: .
CDR3aa: CASSDRQGWTDTQYF
CDR3nt: TGCGCCAGCAGCGATAGACAGGGATGGACAGATACGCAGTATTTT

j_gene: TRBJ1-1
v_gene: TRBV19
d_gene: .
abundance: .
CDR3aa: CASSIRVGNTEAFF
CDR3nt: TGTGCCAGTAGTATCAGGGTTGGTAACACTGAAGCTTTCTTT

j_gene: TRBJ2-2
v_gene: TRBV7-9
d_gene: TRBD2
abundance: .
CDR3aa: CASSPSRRLAGGDTGELFF
CDR3nt: TGTGCCAGCAGCCCATCGAGGAGACTAGCGGGGGGCGACACCGGGGAGCTGTTTTTT

j_gene: TRBJ2-7
v_gene: TRBV5-1
d_gene: .
abundance: few
CDR3aa: CASSASGTEQYF
CDR3nt: TGCGCCAGCAGCGCATCGGGGACCGAGCAGTACTTC

j_gene: TRBJ2-2
v_gene: TRBV7-8
d_gene: .
abundance: .
CDR3aa: CASPGPVRTGELFF
CDR3nt: TGTGCCAGCCCTGGACCAGTACGCACCGGGGAGCTGTTTTTT

j_gene: TRBJ1-4
v_gene: TRBV28
d_gene: .
abundance: .
CDR3aa: CASSSTKDGTFATNEKLFF
CDR3nt: TGTGCCAGCAGTTCCACAAAAGACGGGACTTTTGCAACTAATGAAAAACTGTTTTTT

j_gene: TRBJ1-2
v_gene: TRBV11-2
d_gene: TRBD1
abundance: few
CDR3aa: CASSLVRDRVYGYTF
CDR3nt: TGTGCCAGCAGCTTAGTCCGGGACAGGGTCTATGGCTACACCTTC

j_gene: TRBJ1-3
v_gene: TRBV6-5
d_gene: .
abundance: .
CDR3aa: CASRPDLRAGNTIYF
CDR3nt: TGTGCCAGCAGGCCGGACCTGCGAGCTGGAAACACCATATATTTT

j_gene: TRBJ1-4
v_gene: TRBV28
d_gene: TRBD1
abundance: .
CDR3aa: CASSLWKRDRGRKLFF
CDR3nt: TGTGCCAGCAGTTTGTGGAAAAGGGACAGGGGGCGTAAACTGTTTTTT

j_gene: TRBJ1-2
v_gene: TRBV19
d_gene: .
abundance: .
CDR3aa: CASSPGPNYGYTF
CDR3nt: TGTGCCAGTAGCCCGGGACCTAACTATGGCTACACCTTC

j_gene: TRBJ2-5
v_gene: TRBV7-2
d_gene: .
abundance: .
CDR3aa: CASSLRSLRETQYF
CDR3nt: TGTGCCAGCAGCTTACGGAGCCTCCGGGAGACCCAGTACTTC

j_gene: TRBJ1-1
v_gene: TRBV29-1
d_gene: .
abundance: few
CDR3aa: CSVEGLAFF
CDR3nt: TGCAGCGTTGAAGGGCTAGCTTTCTTT

j_gene: TRBJ2-3
v_gene: TRBV28
d_gene: TRBD2
abundance: .
CDR3aa: CASSFFTAGTTDTQYF
CDR3nt: TGTGCCAGCAGTTTTTTTACAGCGGGGACCACAGATACGCAGTATTTT

j_gene: TRBJ1-1
v_gene: TRBV6-5
d_gene: .
abundance: .
CDR3aa: CASSRHLEATEAFF
CDR3nt: TGTGCCAGCAGTAGACACCTGGAGGCCACTGAAGCTTTCTTT

j_gene: TRBJ2-1
v_gene: TRBV5-1
d_gene: .
abundance: .
CDR3aa: CASRAGISYNEQFF
CDR3nt: TGCGCCAGCAGGGCGGGAATCTCCTACAATGAGCAGTTCTTC

j_gene: TRBJ1-4
v_gene: TRBV5-1
d_gene: TRBD1
abundance: .
CDR3aa: CASSQTGGSEKLFF
CDR3nt: TGCGCCAGCAGCCAAACAGGGGGGAGCGAAAAACTGTTTTTT

j_gene: TRBJ2-1
v_gene: TRBV4-3
d_gene: .
abundance: .
CDR3aa: CASSLRLVGNNEQFF
CDR3nt: TGCGCCAGCAGCCTCCGACTAGTGGGAAACAATGAGCAGTTCTTC

j_gene: TRBJ2-7
v_gene: TRBV9
d_gene: .
abundance: .
CDR3aa: CASSVTSGAGYEQYF
CDR3nt: TGTGCCAGCAGCGTAACCTCAGGGGCGGGCTACGAGCAGTACTTC

j_gene: TRBJ2-6
v_gene: TRBV19
d_gene: .
abundance: .
CDR3aa: CASSFGLGSGANVLTF
CDR3nt: TGTGCCAGTAGTTTCGGTCTAGGGTCTGGGGCCAACGTCCTGACTTTC

j_gene: TRBJ2-7
v_gene: TRBV18
d_gene: .
abundance: .
CDR3aa: CASSPGAAYEQYF
CDR3nt: TGTGCCAGCTCACCAGGGGCCGCCTACGAGCAGTACTTC

j_gene: TRBJ2-1
v_gene: TRBV5-1
d_gene: TRBD2
abundance: .
CDR3aa: CASSFRTSGSSYNEQFF
CDR3nt: TGCGCCAGCAGCTTCCGGACTAGCGGGAGCTCCTACAATGAGCAGTTCTTC

j_gene: TRBJ2-1
v_gene: TRBV7-2
d_gene: .
abundance: .
CDR3aa: CASSLVYSTNNEQFF
CDR3nt: TGTGCCAGCAGCTTAGTGTACTCAACCAACAATGAGCAGTTCTTC

j_gene: TRBJ2-7
v_gene: TRBV5-1
d_gene: .
abundance: .
CDR3aa: CASSFRAESTEQYF
CDR3nt: TGCGCCAGCAGCTTTAGGGCAGAGTCTACGGAGCAGTACTTC